This passage covers 16 T cell receptor beta chains from one sample sequenced in a study of cytomegalovirus exposure and HLA in healthy donors. The PCR contained 60 Vbeta and 13 Jbeta primers. TCRdb keeps only in-frame clones here, not all; method: immunoSEQ multiplex PCR. The table has about 97,000 clones, about four fifths seen once. The sequencing sample was made of PBMCs. The receptors derive from a man aged 40-50 years in good health and CMV-seropositive.

A few counts support this clone. The CDR3 protein is CASSRLVTNTGELFF. DNA for the CDR3: TGTGCCAGCAGCCGACTAGTAACAAACACCGGGGAGCTGTTTTTT. The chain uses TRBV27 and TRBJ2-2; D is possibly TRBD2 (6 bases). V shed 6 bases and J shed 2 bases, with 13 bases lying between them. The CDR3 consists of 15 residues. CDR1 and CDR2 from the germline V gene are MNHEY and SMNVEV (reference sequence).

The chain has TRBV14 and TRBJ2-1; 10 bases match TRBD1. Unmatched junction bases numbered 5, after V lost 5 bases and J lost 7 bases. This CDR3 has 14 amino acids. CDR1 and CDR2 (germline): SGHDN, FVKESK. The CDR3: CASSARDRGNEQFF. CDR3 sequence (DNA): TGTGCCAGCAGCGCCCGGGACAGGGGAAATGAGCAGTTCTTC.

This clone was picked up one time. The chain carries TRBV5-6 and TRBJ1-2, with unresolved D. Germline V gives CDR1 SGHDT, CDR2 YYEEEE. This CDR3 comprises 13 residues. V lost 5 bases and J 3 bases, leaving 11 bases between the germline ends. The CDR3 here is CASRYRGDYGYTF. In DNA, the CDR3 is TGTGCCAGCAGATACCGAGGCGACTATGGCTACACCTTC.

This clone was picked up a small number of times. The V gene is TRBV5-6, the J gene TRBJ2-1; D might be TRBD1 (5 bases). Germline loops: CDR1 SGHDT, CDR2 YYEEEE. V was shortened by 2 bases and J by 5 bases, with 8 bases between the two germline ends. The CDR3 contains 13 residues. The CDR3 loop is CASSLGAHNEQFF. The CDR3 bases are TGTGCCAGCAGCTTAGGGGCTCACAATGAGCAGTTCTTC.

The genes are TRBV5-5 and TRBJ2-1; maybe TRBD1 (5 bases). From germline, CDR1 is SGHKS and CDR2 YYEKEE (reference sequence). Deletions cut 0 bases from V and 0 bases from J, with 16 bases between. The CDR3 contains 18 residues. DNA for the CDR3: TGTGCCAGCAGCTTGGGCAGGGAAAGAAGAAGCTCCTACAATGAGCAGTTCTTC. Protein sequence: CASSLGRERRSSYNEQFF.

The chain joins TRBV18 to TRBJ2-7; 10 bases agree with TRBD1. Germline CDR1 KGHSH, CDR2 LQKENI. The trim removed 2 bases at V and 6 bases at J, leaving 7 bases unmatched. The CDR3 is 15 residues long. The CDR3 DNA reads TGTGCCAGCTCACCAGCGACAGGGGGCGCGGGCGAGCAGTACTTC. Translation: CASSPATGGAGEQYF.

The count of this clone is one. The chain links TRBV7-9 to TRBJ1-6; D gene ambiguous. Germline lookup yields CDR1 SEHNR and CDR2 FQNEAQ (reference sequence). Trimming left V 0 bases short and J 2 bases short, with 8 bases between. The length of the CDR3 is 16 residues. The CDR3 loop reads CASSLALDTYNSPLHF. In nucleotides, the CDR3 is TGTGCCAGCAGCTTAGCGCTCGACACCTATAATTCACCCCTCCACTTT.

The rearrangement uses TRBV2 and TRBJ2-1, with D perhaps TRBD1 (6 bases). Trimming took 6 bases from V and 9 from J, leaving 9 bases between them. Germline loops: CDR1 SNHLY, CDR2 FYNNEI. This CDR3 has 11 amino acids. This CDR3 reads CASSRGGEQFF. CDR3 DNA sequence: TGTGCCAGCAGCCGAGGGGGTGAGCAGTTCTTC.

The chain uses TRBV6-1 and TRBJ2-5; 7 bases match TRBD1. Germline CDR1 is MNHNS and CDR2 is SASEGT. The CDR3 totals 17 residues. V lost 2 bases and J lost 4; bases outside the gene matches: 13. CDR3 amino acids: CASSEQVVRGIGETQYF. CDR3 coding DNA: TGTGCCAGCAGTGAACAGGTGGTCAGGGGGATCGGAGAGACCCAGTACTTC.

The chain couples TRBV9 to TRBJ1-1, with D uncertain. From germline, CDR1 is SGDLS and CDR2 YYNGEE. V was clipped by 0 bases and J by 3 bases, with 12 bases between them. This CDR3 is built from 15 residues. The chain's CDR3 is CASSVAPGRDTEAFF. The CDR3 DNA reads as TGTGCCAGCAGCGTAGCGCCGGGGAGGGACACTGAAGCTTTCTTT.

This clone has only a few counts. DNA for the CDR3: TGTGCCAGCAGCCTGGCCGGATGGGCCGGACAGGGAGCGAGCTCCTACGAGCAGTACTTC. It is translated as CASSLAGWAGQGASSYEQYF. The rearrangement joins TRBV28 to TRBJ2-7; 8 nucleotides line up with TRBD1. Trimming removed 6 bases from V and 0 bases from J; junction bases left unmatched: 22. Germline assignment: CDR1 MDHEN and CDR2 SYDVKM. This CDR3 has 20 residues.

The sample holds a few counts of this clone. V is TRBV28 and J is TRBJ2-2; tentatively, D is TRBD2 (6 bases). Germline-derived CDR1 and CDR2 are MDHEN and SYDVKM. The CDR3 has 14 residues. V was pared by 7 bases and J by 3 bases, with 12 bases between. CDR3 bases: TGTGCCAGCACCCTCTCGGGGGACACCGGGGAGCTGTTTTTT. This sequence encodes CASTLSGDTGELFF.

There are a few counts of this clone. V gene TRBV6-1 combines with J gene TRBJ1-1; TRBD1 is a possible D gene (5 bases). V lost 0 bases to trimming and J lost 3 bases, with 14 bases between them. Germline V gives CDR1 MNHNS, CDR2 SASEGT. The CDR3 runs to 16 residues. The CDR3 region has the DNA TGTGCCAGCAGTGAAGCCACGGGTACGGGGGACACTGAAGCTTTCTTT. Translating it yields CASSEATGTGDTEAFF.

The rearrangement uses TRBV6-5 and TRBJ1-4; D is uncertain. The V gene lost 6 bases and the J gene lost 0 bases, with 11 bases spanning the gap. The CDR3 spans 15 residues. Germline V gives CDR1 MNHEY, CDR2 SVGAGI. The CDR3, as DNA: TGTGCCAGCAGGCCGGCGCGGGCAACTAATGAAAAACTGTTTTTT. It codes for CASRPARATNEKLFF.

This rearrangement joins TRBV5-6 to TRBJ1-1; D unclear. Germline-derived CDR1 and CDR2 are SGHDT and YYEEEE. Trimming removed 4 bases from V and 0 bases from J, with 10 bases in between. The CDR3 runs to 14 residues. The CDR3 DNA is TGTGCCAGCAGCACTCTCACGGTGAACACTGAAGCTTTCTTT. Protein sequence: CASSTLTVNTEAFF. The variable domain in full, with the rest retrieved from reference TRBV5-6 and TRBJ1-1, is DAGVTQSPTHLIKTRGQQVTLRCSPKSGHDTVSWYQQALGQGPQFIFQYYEEEERQRGNFPDRFSGHQFPNYSSELNVNALLLGDSALYLCASSTLTVNTEAFFGQGTRLTVV.

This clone was seen a single time. This chain joins TRBV6-5 and TRBJ2-1; D is possibly TRBD1 (5 bases). CDR3 length: 15 amino acids. CDR1 MNHEY and CDR2 SVGAGI come from the germline V gene. V was shortened by 6 bases and J by 3 bases, with 15 bases between the two germline ends. In nucleotides, the CDR3 is TGTGCCAGCAGACGGACACTTAATGACTACAATGAGCAGTTCTTC. Translating it yields CASRRTLNDYNEQFF.